These 30 T cell receptor beta chains share one sample of origin, sequenced in a study of cytomegalovirus exposure and HLA in healthy donors (dated by TCRdb to between 2016 and 2019). Library preparation was by the immunoSEQ multiplex PCR assay. The multiplex PCR relied on a mix of 60 forward primers for TCR Vbeta segments and 13 reverse primers for TCR Jbeta segments. TCRdb took over this immuneACCESS table, retaining in-frame rearrangements with V and J assigned. Such tables are incomplete; in checked studies, under half of the missing clones stem from an unresolved V gene, and the remainder is unexplained. The sample records under 110,000 clones, roughly 80% of which are singletons. Roughly 2.5% of the sample belongs to the ten largest clones. Sequenced sample: PBMCs. The source of these receptors is a man aged 35 to 55 in good health and CMV-seronegative.

The chain is built from TRBV2 and TRBJ1-6; 8 nucleotides align to TRBD1. Losses at the gene ends were 6 bases for V and 9 bases for J; bases not matched to a gene: 16. The germline V gene encodes CDR1 SNHLY and CDR2 FYNNEI. The CDR3 is 17 residues long. The CDR3 DNA reads as TGTGCCAGCAGAGGGCCGGCGACAGGGGATCGTGGTTCACCCCTCCACTTT. This gives the protein CASRGPATGDRGSPLHF.

This clone has a handful of counts. The chain carries TRBV6-6 and TRBJ1-1; 7 bases match TRBD1. CDR1 and CDR2 from the germline V gene are MNHNY and SVGAGI (reference sequence). Unmatched junction bases numbered 8, after V lost 6 bases and J lost 1 base. The CDR3 has 15 amino acids. The CDR3 DNA follows: TGTGCCAGCAGATCTCCAGGGGGAAAGAACACTGAAGCTTTCTTT. This translates into CASRSPGGKNTEAFF.

In this sample, this clone turned up a few times. The genes are TRBV5-6 and TRBJ2-5; 7 nucleotides agree with TRBD1. The CDR3 is 13 amino acids. With 1 base clipped from V and 6 bases from J, the junction kept 3 bases outside the gene matches. CDR1 SGHDT and CDR2 YYEEEE come from the germline V gene. The CDR3 loop is CASSLLQGKTQYF. CDR3 DNA: TGTGCCAGCAGCTTGTTACAGGGGAAGACCCAGTACTTC.

This clone has more than one count but fewer than ten. The gene calls are TRBV4-2 and TRBJ2-3; 12 nucleotides line up with TRBD2. This CDR3 comprises 18 residues. V lost 3 bases, J lost 1 base, and 8 bases stayed unmatched. The germline V gene encodes CDR1 LGHNA and CDR2 YNFKEQ. In DNA, the CDR3 is TGTGCCAGCAGCCAGACGTACAGGACTAGCGGGGGCACAGATACGCAGTATTTT. Its translation: CASSQTYRTSGGTDTQYF.

This chain joins TRBV7-9 and TRBJ1-4; no firm D call. Germline V gives CDR1 SEHNR, CDR2 FQNEAQ (reference sequence). The CDR3 has 15 residues. V lost 6 bases and J 7 bases, leaving 18 bases between the germline ends. The CDR3 protein is CASRQEGGFGEKLFF. The CDR3 DNA follows: TGTGCCAGCAGGCAAGAAGGCGGTTTCGGTGAAAAACTGTTTTTT.

J is TRBJ2-5 and V is TRBV7-7; 7 bases agree with TRBD2. CDR3 length equals 14 residues. Germline assignment: CDR1 SSHAT and CDR2 FNYEAQ (reference sequence). Losses at the gene ends were 4 bases for V and 4 bases for J; bases not matched to a gene: 6. The CDR3 region has the DNA TGTGCCAGCAGCTCTGGGACGGGGGGAGAGACCCAGTACTTC. This gives the protein CASSSGTGGETQYF.

This clone was counted only a few times. This chain uses TRBV2 with TRBJ2-1; the match to TRBD2 covers 7 bases. The CDR3 is made up of 16 amino acids. The ends lost 2 bases at V and 7 bases at J; junction bases unmatched: 11. Per the germline V gene, CDR1 is SNHLY and CDR2 is FYNNEI. CDR3 nucleotide sequence: TGTGCCAGCAGTGAATGGGGCGGGGAGGGCGGGAATGAGCAGTTCTTC. It is translated as CASSEWGGEGGNEQFF.

The chain has TRBV18 and TRBJ1-2; D gene unclear. Germline V gives CDR1 KGHSH, CDR2 LQKENI. V was clipped by 4 bases and J by 0 bases, with 15 bases between them. The CDR3 has 16 residues. DNA for the CDR3: TGTGCCAGCTCACTCACTCCGCCCCAATCTAACTATGGCTACACCTTC. Protein: CASSLTPPQSNYGYTF.

This chain uses TRBV4-2 with TRBJ2-2, with 8 bases identical to TRBD1. The germline V gene encodes CDR1 LGHNA and CDR2 YNFKEQ. Trimming cost V 6 bases and J 3 bases; bases outside gene matches: 15. This CDR3 is 18 amino acids long. The CDR3 region is CASRGTGTGVSDTGELFF. The CDR3 DNA sequence: TGTGCCAGCAGGGGGACCGGGACAGGTGTATCGGACACCGGGGAGCTGTTTTTT.

The chain links TRBV5-5 to TRBJ1-1; a weak D match, TRBD1 (5 bases). This CDR3 is built from 14 residues. In germline, CDR1 is SGHKS, CDR2 YYEKEE (reference sequence). V was trimmed by 3 bases and J by 4 bases, leaving 13 bases between them. DNA for the CDR3: TGTGCCAGCAGCTCCACCCGGGGGAGCACTGAAGCTTTCTTT. Protein: CASSSTRGSTEAFF.

V usage is TRBV7-8 and J usage is TRBJ2-2, with a weak D call TRBD1 (5 bases). Looked up from germline, CDR1 is SGHVS and CDR2 is FQNEAQ. The V gene lost 1 base and the J gene lost 1 base, with 10 bases spanning the gap. This CDR3 has 16 amino acids. The CDR3 region is CASSLVVQGNTGELFF. The CDR3 DNA reads as TGTGCCAGCAGCTTAGTCGTCCAGGGGAACACCGGGGAGCTGTTTTTT.

This chain links TRBV9 with TRBJ2-7, with TRBD2 matching over 7 bases. The CDR3 contains 14 residues. Per germline, CDR1 SGDLS and CDR2 YYNGEE. The V and J ends lost 1 base and 2 bases, in that order; junction bases with no gene match: 3. The CDR3 loop reads CASSVLADPYEQYF. The CDR3 DNA reads as TGTGCCAGCAGCGTACTAGCGGACCCCTACGAGCAGTACTTC.

The J gene is TRBJ1-1, the V gene TRBV13; D is ambiguous. The CDR3 has 15 amino acids. In germline, CDR1 is PRHDT, CDR2 FYEKMQ (reference sequence). Trimming removed 4 bases from V and 0 bases from J, with 12 bases in between. The CDR3 DNA follows: TGTGCCAGCAGCTCCCGGGAGTACATGAACACTGAAGCTTTCTTT. Its protein product is CASSSREYMNTEAFF.

The chain has TRBV19 and TRBJ2-5; D ambiguous. The CDR3 has 13 amino acids. Germline V gives CDR1 LNHDA, CDR2 SQIVND (reference sequence). V was cut by 4 bases and J by 2 bases, with 8 bases left in between. The CDR3 bases are TGTGCCAGTAGTACCCTAGAACAAGAGACCCAGTACTTC. As protein: CASSTLEQETQYF.

The J gene is TRBJ2-5, the V gene TRBV3-1 (or the pseudogene TRBV3-2), with D hard to call. Trimming stripped 6 bases from V and 11 bases from J, with 7 bases between. The length of the CDR3 is 9 residues. CDR1 is LGHDT and CDR2 is YNNKEL in the germline V gene (reference sequence). CDR3: CASRCEQYF. Written as DNA, the CDR3 is TGTGCCAGCAGGTGTGAGCAGTACTTC.

The V and J genes are TRBV9 and TRBJ2-3; 9 nucleotides match TRBD2. CDR1 and CDR2 from the germline V gene are SGDLS and YYNGEE. The CDR3 sequence is 15 residues long. Trimming removed 2 bases from V and 2 bases from J; junction bases left unmatched: 3. The CDR3, as DNA: TGTGCCAGCAGCGTCTTAGCGGGGGTCACAGATACGCAGTATTTT. Its protein is CASSVLAGVTDTQYF. Using reference TRBV9 and TRBJ2-3 for the parts outside the CDR3, the full variable domain is DSGVTQTPKHLITATGQRVTLRCSPRSGDLSVYWYQQSLDQGLQFLIQYYNGEERAKGNILERFSAQQFPDLHSELNLSSLELGDSALYFCASSVLAGVTDTQYFGPGTRLTVL.

The chain joins TRBV5-6 to TRBJ2-5; 12 positions agree with TRBD1. Trimming took 4 bases from V and 4 from J; bases not matched to a gene: 8. Germline CDR1 and CDR2: SGHDT and YYEEEE. There are 16 residues in the CDR3. CDR3 bases: TGTGCCAGCAGCCACGGGACAGGGGGCGGCTCAGAGACCCAGTACTTC. Translation: CASSHGTGGGSETQYF.

This clone was recorded once. In the same sample, other DNA sequences code for this CDR3. The J gene is TRBJ1-1, the V gene TRBV9; the D gene is possibly TRBD1 (6 bases). This CDR3 has 15 amino acids. CDR1 and CDR2 (germline): SGDLS, YYNGEE. The V end lost 4 bases, the J end lost 1 base, and 14 bases lay between the germline ends. The CDR3 DNA reads as TGTGCCAGCAGCCCCCTGGGGGGGGCGAACACTGAAGCTTTCTTT. Amino acid sequence: CASSPLGGANTEAFF.

V and J are TRBV5-1 and TRBJ1-2; tentative D call: TRBD1 (5 bases). Germline assignment: CDR1 SGHRS and CDR2 YFSETQ. With 1 base removed from V and 4 bases from J, the gap between germline ends came to 8 bases. This CDR3 is 13 amino acids long. DNA for the CDR3: TGCGCCAGCAGCTTGACAGGCCCCTATGGCTACACCTTC. Its translation: CASSLTGPYGYTF.

The chain links TRBV19 to TRBJ2-7; D is possibly TRBD1 (6 bases). The germline gives CDR1 LNHDA, CDR2 SQIVND (reference sequence). The CDR3 loop spans 15 amino acids. V lost 3 bases and J 0 bases, leaving 12 bases between the germline ends. In DNA form, the CDR3 reads TGTGCCAGTAGTATCTCGACAGGAAGCTCCTACGAGCAGTACTTC. It yields the protein CASSISTGSSYEQYF.

This chain joins TRBV5-4 and TRBJ1-1; 8 bases are shared with TRBD1. Trimming at V came to 4 bases and at J to 4 bases, leaving 6 bases not matched to a gene. CDR3 length: 14 residues. CDR1 is SGHNT and CDR2 is YYREEE in the germline V gene (reference sequence). CDR3 sequence: CASSTKTGGTEAFF. CDR3 coding DNA: TGTGCCAGCAGCACAAAAACAGGGGGCACTGAAGCTTTCTTT.

This sequence joins TRBV2 and TRBJ1-5; 7 nucleotides match TRBD1. This CDR3 has 15 residues. V gave up 6 bases and J gave up 3 bases; unmatched junction bases: 8. From germline, CDR1 is SNHLY and CDR2 FYNNEI. DNA for the CDR3: TGTGCCAGCAGCGTCCGGGACAGAGTCAATCAGCCCCAGCATTTT. Amino acid sequence: CASSVRDRVNQPQHF. Complete variable domain (other parts from reference TRBV2 and TRBJ1-5): EPEVTQTPSHQVTQMGQEVILRCVPISNHLYFYWYRQILGQKVEFLVSFYNNEISEKSEIFDDQFSVERPDGSNFTLKIRSTKLEDSAMYFCASSVRDRVNQPQHFGDGTRLSIL.

The chain uses TRBV4-2 and TRBJ2-1; D possibly corresponds to TRBD1 (6 bases). Germline CDR1 reads LGHNA; CDR2 reads YNFKEQ. V lost 5 bases, J lost 0 bases, and 14 bases lay in between. The CDR3 loop spans 16 amino acids. The DNA of the CDR3 is TGTGCCAGCAGCGGCGGTACAGGGAGCTCCTACAATGAGCAGTTCTTC. Amino acids: CASSGGTGSSYNEQFF.

The rearrangement links TRBV5-8 to TRBJ1-5; 9 nucleotides line up with TRBD1. The V gene's germline CDR1 is SGHTS and CDR2 YDEGEE. V was clipped by 0 bases and J by 6 bases; unmatched bases: 4. This CDR3 comprises 15 residues. CDR3 residues: CASSLGTGVPQPQHF. The DNA of the CDR3 is TGTGCCAGCAGCTTGGGGACAGGGGTTCCTCAGCCCCAGCATTTT.

The rearrangement uses TRBV4-2 and TRBJ2-1; 11 bases are a match to TRBD2. V was pared by 1 base and J by 13 bases, with 15 bases of the junction left unmatched. The germline gives CDR1 LGHNA, CDR2 YNFKEQ. The CDR3 consists of 17 residues. Written as DNA, the CDR3 is TGTGCCAGCAGCCAAGGGGGTGGGACTAGCGGTGGACGGGGACAGTTCTTC. Amino acids: CASSQGGGTSGGRGQFF.

This clone came up once. The chain has TRBV4-2 and TRBJ2-7, with D possibly matching TRBD2 (5 bases). The CDR3 is 14 residues long. Germline-derived CDR1 and CDR2 are LGHNA and YNFKEQ. V lost 1 base to trimming and J lost 3 bases, with 10 bases between them. CDR3 residues: CASSQARADYEQYF. Here the CDR3 DNA reads TGTGCCAGCAGCCAAGCGAGGGCTGACTACGAGCAGTACTTC.

This clone ranks as medium-sized. The chain joins TRBV2 to TRBJ1-4; the D is unclear. Germline CDR1 reads SNHLY; CDR2 reads FYNNEI. CDR3 length: 15 amino acids. Trimming left V 3 bases short and J 5 bases short, with 13 bases between. The CDR3 DNA follows: TGTGCCAGCAGTGACCCCGCCAGTCGAAATGAAAAACTGTTTTTT. Translated, it gives CASSDPASRNEKLFF.

This chain links TRBV6-1 with TRBJ1-4, with a weak D call TRBD1 (6 bases). Trimming took 3 bases from V and 5 from J, leaving 10 bases between them. The CDR3 is 14 amino acids. Germline CDR1 MNHNS, CDR2 SASEGT. The chain's CDR3 is CASSDRGGNEKLFF. As DNA, the CDR3 is TGTGCCAGCAGTGACAGGGGAGGGAATGAAAAACTGTTTTTT.

The chain is built from TRBV6-1 and TRBJ1-2, with D hard to call. V was trimmed by 3 bases and J by 6 bases, leaving 23 bases between them. The CDR3 has 17 residues. Germline loops: CDR1 MNHNS, CDR2 SASEGT. The CDR3 coding sequence is TGTGCCAGCAGTGAGATCTCGGGAAGGGCCTCACTCCATGGCTACACCTTC. It encodes CASSEISGRASLHGYTF.

Comment on this clone: Different DNA sequences within this sample yield the same CDR3. The chain joins TRBV4-2 to TRBJ1-3; possibly TRBD1 for D (5 bases). The CDR3 extends over 15 amino acids. V dropped 0 bases and J dropped 1 base, with 7 bases sitting between them. Germline CDR1 and CDR2: LGHNA and YNFKEQ. The DNA for the CDR3 is TGTGCCAGCAGCCAAGATCGGGGGTCTGGAAACACCATATATTTT. Its protein is CASSQDRGSGNTIYF.